This TCR beta chain is drawn from a study of blood T cell repertoires in COVID-19. The overall study: Samples representing acute and convalescent COVID-19 were sourced from the United States, Italy and Spain.

Per the germline V gene, CDR1 is LNHNV and CDR2 is YYDKDF (reference sequence). Trimming removed 2 bases at V and 2 bases at J, with 6 bases between. The CDR3 is 13 residues long. Authors' processing steps: Scientists estimated how many nucleated cells there were by amplifying reference gene primers. Measured with immunoSEQ multiplex PCR; TCRdb has only the in-frame clones, and not every one. V, J and clone size reflect that table, while D and trimming were determined from the DNA. Among more than 350,000 clones listed, about 88% were seen once. Across about 22 US areas, participants ranged in age from roughly 18 to 95 years. Exposed enrollees had met someone with a PCR-confirmed or clinician-diagnosed COVID-19 case at some point within the 2 weeks before study entry.

The rearrangement uses TRBV15 and TRBJ1-1; possibly TRBD1 for D (5 bases). Sequences were obtained from PBMCs or T cells enriched from blood (not recorded which). The receptor comes from a woman under 30 who had been exposed to COVID-19. CDR3 DNA sequence: TGTGCCACCAGCAGACAGGGAAACACTGAAGCTTTCTTT. Its translation is CATSRQGNTEAFF.